This TCR beta chain was captured by sequencing in a study of low-dose radiotherapy and immunotherapy resistance in tumors. For the study at large: On a schedule of every two weeks, intravenous cyclophosphamide at a dose of 200 mg/m2 was delivered one day before each radiation and immunotherapy administration. With cycle 1 day 1 as the start, patients took oral aspirin 300 mg daily for four cycles.

Many counts were recorded for this clonotype. V lost 0 bases to trimming and J lost 0 bases, with 6 bases between them. The germline CDR1 and CDR2 sequences are ENHRY and SYGVKD. The CDR3 length is 16 residues. Primers used for first-strand cDNA, a TRAV- and TRBV-specific set, covered both alpha and beta chains. The authors amplified TCRs for 20 to 25 PCR cycles with a constant-region primer and a V-primer adapter. In TCRdb, the reads were re-called with MiXCR into one record per CDR3 protein. This sample has tens of thousands of distinct CDR3 sequences, with under 9.5% found just once. Described time point: before trial treatment.

This chain joins TRBV10-3 and TRBJ2-6; unclear D gene. This material consisted of PBMCs, taken before treatment. The sequence derives from a male donor with prostate cancer. The CDR3 spells CAISESVYSGANVLTF. The CDR3 region has the DNA TGTGCCATCAGTGAGTCGGTGTACTCTGGGGCCAACGTCCTGACTTTC.